These T cell receptor beta chains were read from a single sample in a study of cytomegalovirus exposure and HLA in healthy donors. Produced via immunoSEQ multiplex PCR; TCRdb's table is partial and in-frame only. The repertoire consists of approximately 270,000 clones, with just over 85% occurring once and the leading ten covering roughly 1%. Input material: PBMCs. Every receptor here comes from a woman aged 18 to 35 in good health and CMV-seronegative. CDR3s include the opening cysteine and the closing phenylalanine or tryptophan. The order of the fields is CDR3 length, V gene, J gene, CDR3 protein.

CDR3 length: 15; V gene: TRBV4-1; J gene: TRBJ2-1; CDR3 protein: CASSQVGTSGRVQFF
CDR3 length: 16; V gene: TRBV4-1; J gene: TRBJ1-3; CDR3 protein: CASSHRDRGSGNTIYF
CDR3 length: 12; V gene: TRBV29-1; J gene: TRBJ2-7; CDR3 protein: CSVVIHRYEQYF
CDR3 length: 14; V gene: TRBV10-1; J gene: TRBJ1-2; CDR3 protein: CASTQSLPNYGYTF
CDR3 length: 14; V gene: TRBV27; J gene: TRBJ1-1; CDR3 protein: CASSSPGAYTEAFF
CDR3 length: 13; V gene: TRBV30; J gene: TRBJ2-3; CDR3 protein: CAWSEGDADTQYF
CDR3 length: 13; V gene: TRBV30; J gene: TRBJ1-2; CDR3 protein: CAWWGQGSSGYTF
CDR3 length: 17; V gene: TRBV25-1; J gene: TRBJ1-2; CDR3 protein: CASSESPRGQGNYGYTF
CDR3 length: 14; V gene: TRBV5-1; J gene: TRBJ1-2; CDR3 protein: CASSWAGQGGGYTF
CDR3 length: 14; V gene: TRBV6-1; J gene: TRBJ2-1; CDR3 protein: CASILAASYNEQFF
CDR3 length: 16; V gene: TRBV6-5; J gene: TRBJ2-1; CDR3 protein: CASSYSPSGSYNEQFF
CDR3 length: 14; V gene: TRBV9; J gene: TRBJ1-1; CDR3 protein: CASSLGLGGTEAFF
CDR3 length: 17; V gene: TRBV18; J gene: TRBJ2-1; CDR3 protein: CASSPKGLAGKHNEQFF
CDR3 length: 16; V gene: TRBV30; J gene: TRBJ2-7; CDR3 protein: CAWSRGWLAASYEQYF
CDR3 length: 12; V gene: TRBV19; J gene: TRBJ1-2; CDR3 protein: CASNTQGTGYTF
CDR3 length: 14; V gene: TRBV28; J gene: TRBJ1-2; CDR3 protein: CASTSTWTGNGYTF
CDR3 length: 15; V gene: TRBV29-1; J gene: TRBJ2-3; CDR3 protein: CSVFRLAGATDTQYF
CDR3 length: 13; V gene: TRBV6-1; J gene: TRBJ1-2; CDR3 protein: CASREDINYGYTF
CDR3 length: 13; V gene: TRBV14; J gene: TRBJ2-1; CDR3 protein: CASGPTGYNEQFF
CDR3 length: 15; V gene: TRBV5-1; J gene: TRBJ2-1; CDR3 protein: CASSFRGGKGNEQFF
CDR3 length: 12; V gene: TRBV29-1; J gene: TRBJ2-1; CDR3 protein: CSVEGSGRDTFF
CDR3 length: 15; V gene: TRBV5-1; J gene: TRBJ2-2; CDR3 protein: CASSLGTANTGELFF
CDR3 length: 15; V gene: TRBV19; J gene: TRBJ1-5; CDR3 protein: CASKGISPDGQPQHF
CDR3 length: 15; V gene: TRBV4-3; J gene: TRBJ1-2; CDR3 protein: CASSHREGTAGGYTF
CDR3 length: 16; V gene: TRBV10-2; J gene: TRBJ2-2; CDR3 protein: CASSDERGVATGELFF
CDR3 length: 15; V gene: TRBV18; J gene: TRBJ2-5; CDR3 protein: CASSPPRAIQETQYF